A single sample gave rise to the 7 T cell receptor beta chains below, sequenced in a study of T cell repertoires in cytomegalovirus infection. TCRdb reprocessed the reads with MiXCR, giving one entry per CDR3 protein. The table has around 280,000 distinct CDR3 sequences, roughly 15% seen once. The sample comprised PBMCs. The receptors originated from a human donor in good health (CMV status not recorded). Some clones in this sample may be carry-over from other donors' samples.

The V gene is TRBV5-1, the J gene TRBJ2-3; D remains unclear. Germline lookup yields CDR1 SGHRS and CDR2 YFSETQ. The germline V and J ends were trimmed by 4 bases and 3 bases, with 18 bases remaining between them. This CDR3 has 16 residues. CDR3 DNA: TGCGCCAGCAGCCCGAGCAGCTGGATGCGGACAGATACGCAGTATTTT. It is translated as CASSPSSWMRTDTQYF.

The table lists this clonotype with many counts. The rearrangement uses TRBV7-6 and TRBJ1-2; D possibly corresponds to TRBD1 (5 bases). Germline CDR1 and CDR2: SGHVS and FNYEAQ. The CDR3 spans 16 residues. V lost 1 base and J lost 2, with 14 bases in between. DNA of the CDR3: TGTGCCAGCAGCTTAGGTTCGCCAGGGAAAAACTATGGCTACACCTTC. This encodes CASSLGSPGKNYGYTF.

There are many counts of this clonotype. The chain couples TRBV28 to TRBJ2-2, with 12 positions matching TRBD2. The germline V gene has CDR1 MDHEN and CDR2 SYDVKM. The CDR3 length is 16 residues. V shed 7 bases, J shed 4 bases, and the junction held 7 bases outside the gene matches. CDR3 nucleotides: TGTGCCAGCAACGAGGGACTAGCGGGTAGCACCGGGGAGCTGTTTTTT. As protein: CASNEGLAGSTGELFF.

The rearrangement joins TRBV29-1 to TRBJ2-2, with D possibly TRBD1 on 5 matching bases. This CDR3 is 13 amino acids long. The germline V gene encodes CDR1 SQVTM and CDR2 ANQGSEA. Trimming removed 1 base from V and 4 bases from J, with 7 bases in between. The CDR3 bases are TGCAGCGTTGAAGTAGGGGTCACCGGGGAGCTGTTTTTT. This encodes CSVEVGVTGELFF.

This clonotype has a handful of counts. This chain connects TRBV6-2 or TRBV6-3 to TRBJ1-2; D remains unclear. Germline CDR1 reads MNHEY; CDR2 reads SVGEGT. V gave up 10 bases and J gave up 7 bases, with 19 bases separating them. The CDR3 is 13 residues long. The CDR3 nucleotides are TGTGCCACCCGGGGAGAAATCGGTGGTGGCTACACCTTC. Protein product: CATRGEIGGGYTF.

In this sample, this clonotype turned up a few times. The CDR3 bases are TGCAGTGCAGCCGGGACGCAGACTAACTATGGCTACACCTTC. Encoded protein: CSAAGTQTNYGYTF. V and J are TRBV20-1 and TRBJ1-2; D is possibly TRBD1 (5 bases). The CDR3 extends over 14 amino acids. V was cut by 6 bases and J by 0 bases, with 14 bases left in between. Looked up from germline, CDR1 is DFQATT and CDR2 is SNEGSKA (reference sequence).

This clonotype was detected ten times or more. The V gene is TRBV7-8, the J gene TRBJ2-7; tentative D call: TRBD1 (5 bases). The V gene lost 5 bases and the J gene lost 5 bases, with 13 bases spanning the gap. CDR3 size: 13 residues. CDR1 and CDR2 (germline): SGHVS, FQNEAQ. CDR3 DNA sequence: TGTGCCAGCAGCCCGCCTAGGGGCGACGAGCAGTACTTC. Its translation: CASSPPRGDEQYF. Using reference TRBV7-8 and TRBJ2-7 for the parts outside the CDR3, the full variable domain is GAGVSQSPRYKVAKRGQDVALRCDPISGHVSLFWYQQALGQGPEFLTYFQNEAQLDKSGLPSDRFFAERPEGSVSTLKIQRTQQEDSAVYLCASSPPRGDEQYFGPGTRLTVT.